A selection of T cell receptor beta chains follows, all from one sample in a study of monozygotic twins with inflammatory bowel disease. TCRdb re-called the 5' RACE reads and gives one entry per CDR3 protein, without DNA. With around 190,000 distinct CDR3 sequences in the sample, the ten largest clones hold 1.5% to 2%. Sequencing input: blood. These receptors all come from a human donor with ulcerative colitis or Crohn's disease, or a healthy co-twin of an affected twin (not recorded which). Both conserved end residues are part of each CDR3.

CDR3aa: CSVVLIGGREQYF
j_gene: TRBJ2-7
len: 13
v_gene: TRBV29-1

CDR3aa: CSVDRGLNTEAFF
j_gene: TRBJ1-1
len: 13
v_gene: TRBV20-1

CDR3aa: CASSKDRAGELFF
j_gene: TRBJ2-2
len: 13
v_gene: TRBV4-2

CDR3aa: CASSRSWTANTEAFF
j_gene: TRBJ1-1
len: 15
v_gene: TRBV5-1

CDR3aa: CASSGNGGNRQPQHF
j_gene: TRBJ1-5
len: 15
v_gene: TRBV6-1

CDR3aa: CASSLTGAGGYTF
j_gene: TRBJ1-2
len: 13
v_gene: TRBV12-3/TRBV12-4

CDR3aa: CASDLGVQPRYQETQYF
j_gene: TRBJ2-5
len: 17
v_gene: TRBV7-9

CDR3aa: CASSPAGMVDTQYF
j_gene: TRBJ2-3
len: 14
v_gene: TRBV7-8

CDR3aa: CASSHNPLWEAFF
j_gene: TRBJ1-1
len: 13
v_gene: TRBV7-2

CDR3aa: CSARYLKGQPQHF
j_gene: TRBJ1-5
len: 13
v_gene: TRBV20-1

CDR3aa: CASSHRRADRGLSETEAFF
j_gene: TRBJ1-1
len: 19
v_gene: TRBV18

CDR3aa: CASSLRQGASSGANVLTF
j_gene: TRBJ2-6
len: 18
v_gene: TRBV5-1

CDR3aa: CASSLEIGGLLKTQYF
j_gene: TRBJ2-5
len: 16
v_gene: TRBV7-8

CDR3aa: CASSSGLAGPTDTQYF
j_gene: TRBJ2-3
len: 16
v_gene: TRBV5-4

CDR3aa: CSARDRTNYGYTF
j_gene: TRBJ1-2
len: 13
v_gene: TRBV20-1

CDR3aa: CASSVDNGAETQYF
j_gene: TRBJ2-5
len: 14
v_gene: TRBV9

CDR3aa: CSATGGTGGRTDTQYF
j_gene: TRBJ2-3
len: 16
v_gene: TRBV20-1

CDR3aa: CASSPTGLPGALHF
j_gene: TRBJ1-6
len: 14
v_gene: TRBV12-3/TRBV12-4

CDR3aa: CASSLRAGGNYGYTF
j_gene: TRBJ1-2
len: 15
v_gene: TRBV5-1

CDR3aa: CATSRDRSGSHGYTF
j_gene: TRBJ1-2
len: 15
v_gene: TRBV15

CDR3aa: CASSLDRGDGYTF
j_gene: TRBJ1-2
len: 13
v_gene: TRBV5-4

CDR3aa: CASSLSGQGKSSPLHF
j_gene: TRBJ1-6
len: 16
v_gene: TRBV7-2

CDR3aa: CASSEMPTGTEKLFF
j_gene: TRBJ1-4
len: 15
v_gene: TRBV5-6

CDR3aa: CSARDPLSETQYF
j_gene: TRBJ2-5
len: 13
v_gene: TRBV20-1

CDR3aa: CATNSGANVLTF
j_gene: TRBJ2-6
len: 12
v_gene: TRBV12-3/TRBV12-4

CDR3aa: CASSLTSGAIGEQFF
j_gene: TRBJ2-1
len: 15
v_gene: TRBV7-2

CDR3aa: CASNPEGDSRYNEQFF
j_gene: TRBJ2-1
len: 16
v_gene: TRBV5-1

CDR3aa: CASSGDRDEQFF
j_gene: TRBJ2-1
len: 12
v_gene: TRBV7-3

CDR3aa: CASSFGTWEQYF
j_gene: TRBJ2-7
len: 12
v_gene: TRBV7-9

CDR3aa: CASSPPGSSTDTQYF
j_gene: TRBJ2-3
len: 15
v_gene: TRBV7-9

CDR3aa: CASSFLTEETQYF
j_gene: TRBJ2-5
len: 13
v_gene: TRBV5-6

CDR3aa: CASRPGQGRYEQYF
j_gene: TRBJ2-7
len: 14
v_gene: TRBV7-9

CDR3aa: CASSLAGTGIGQPQHF
j_gene: TRBJ1-5
len: 16
v_gene: TRBV11-2

CDR3aa: CASSWGNEKLFF
j_gene: TRBJ1-4
len: 12
v_gene: TRBV12-3/TRBV12-4

CDR3aa: CASSFIPGTKETQYF
j_gene: TRBJ2-5
len: 15
v_gene: TRBV7-9

CDR3aa: CASSWGDSGNYEQYF
j_gene: TRBJ2-7
len: 15
v_gene: TRBV19

CDR3aa: CSARDRALLRGGYTF
j_gene: TRBJ1-2
len: 15
v_gene: TRBV20-1